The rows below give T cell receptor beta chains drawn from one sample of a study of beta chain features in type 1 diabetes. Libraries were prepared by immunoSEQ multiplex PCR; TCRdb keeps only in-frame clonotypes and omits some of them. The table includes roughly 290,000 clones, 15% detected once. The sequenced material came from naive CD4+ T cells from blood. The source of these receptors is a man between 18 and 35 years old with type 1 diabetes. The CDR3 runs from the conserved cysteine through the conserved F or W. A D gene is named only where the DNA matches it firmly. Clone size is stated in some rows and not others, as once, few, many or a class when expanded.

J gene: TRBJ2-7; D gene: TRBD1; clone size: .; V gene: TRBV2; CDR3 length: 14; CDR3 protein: CASSGTGKGYEQYF; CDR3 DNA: TGTGCCAGCAGTGGGACAGGAAAGGGCTACGAGCAGTACTTC
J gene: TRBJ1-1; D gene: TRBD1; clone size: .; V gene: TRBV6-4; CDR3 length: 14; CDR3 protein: CASSPRPGGTEAFF; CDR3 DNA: TGTGCCAGCAGCCCGCGGCCAGGGGGCACTGAAGCTTTCTTT
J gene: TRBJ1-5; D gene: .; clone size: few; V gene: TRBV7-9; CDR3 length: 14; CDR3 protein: CASSLASQNQPQHF; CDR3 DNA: TGTGCCAGCAGCTTAGCCAGTCAGAATCAGCCCCAGCATTTT
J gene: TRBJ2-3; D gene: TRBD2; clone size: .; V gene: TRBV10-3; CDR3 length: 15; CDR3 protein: CAISGLAGTSDTQYF; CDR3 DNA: TGTGCCATCAGTGGACTAGCGGGCACCTCAGATACGCAGTATTTT
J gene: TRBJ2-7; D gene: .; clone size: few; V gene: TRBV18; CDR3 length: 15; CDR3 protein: CASSRSQGGIHEQYF; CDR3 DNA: TGTGCCAGCTCGCGATCCCAGGGCGGGATACACGAGCAGTACTTC
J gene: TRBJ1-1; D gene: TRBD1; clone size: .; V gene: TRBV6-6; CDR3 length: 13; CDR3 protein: CASTATGRTEAFF; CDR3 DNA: TGTGCCAGCACCGCGACAGGGAGGACTGAAGCTTTCTTT
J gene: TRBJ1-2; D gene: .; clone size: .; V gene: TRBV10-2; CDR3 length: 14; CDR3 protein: CASCELRLDYGYTF; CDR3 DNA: TGCGCCAGCTGTGAACTACGATTGGACTATGGCTACACCTTC
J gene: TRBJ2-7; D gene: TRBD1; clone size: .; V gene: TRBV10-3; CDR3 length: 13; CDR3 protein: CAISGPGQGEQYF; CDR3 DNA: TGTGCCATCTCCGGACCGGGACAGGGCGAGCAGTACTTC
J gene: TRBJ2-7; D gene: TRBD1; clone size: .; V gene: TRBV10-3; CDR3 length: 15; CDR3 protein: CAISPSGTGLYEQYF; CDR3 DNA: TGTGCCATCAGTCCGAGCGGGACAGGGCTCTACGAGCAGTACTTC
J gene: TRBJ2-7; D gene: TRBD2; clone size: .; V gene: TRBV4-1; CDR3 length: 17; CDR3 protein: CASSHTLRTSGRDEQYF; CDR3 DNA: TGCGCCAGCAGCCACACCCTTAGGACTAGCGGGAGGGACGAGCAGTACTTC
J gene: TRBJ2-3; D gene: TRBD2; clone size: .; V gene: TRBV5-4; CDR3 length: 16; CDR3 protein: CASSLAGAYHTDTQYF; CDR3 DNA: TGTGCCAGCAGCTTAGCGGGGGCCTACCACACAGATACGCAGTATTTT
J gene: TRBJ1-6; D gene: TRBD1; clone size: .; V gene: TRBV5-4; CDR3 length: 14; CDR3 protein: CASSLGQGNSPLHF; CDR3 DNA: TGTGCCAGCAGCTTGGGACAGGGTAATTCACCCCTCCACTTT
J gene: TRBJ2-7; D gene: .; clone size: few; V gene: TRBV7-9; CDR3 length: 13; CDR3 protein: CASSSASDREQYF; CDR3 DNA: TGTGCCAGCAGCTCTGCCAGCGATCGAGAGCAGTACTTC
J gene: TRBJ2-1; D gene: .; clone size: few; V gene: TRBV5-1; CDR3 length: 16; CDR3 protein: CASGQYGGLGNNEQFF; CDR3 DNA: TGCGCCAGCGGGCAGTACGGAGGGTTAGGGAACAATGAGCAGTTCTTC
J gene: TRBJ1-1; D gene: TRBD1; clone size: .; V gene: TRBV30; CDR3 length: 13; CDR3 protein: CAWSATGLTEAFF; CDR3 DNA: TGTGCCTGGAGTGCGACAGGGTTAACTGAAGCTTTCTTT
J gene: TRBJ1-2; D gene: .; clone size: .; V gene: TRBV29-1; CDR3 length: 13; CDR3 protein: CSAALIWGPGYTF; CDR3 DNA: TGCAGCGCGGCCCTCATATGGGGGCCCGGCTACACCTTC
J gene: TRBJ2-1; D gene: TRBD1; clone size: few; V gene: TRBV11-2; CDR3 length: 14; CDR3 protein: CASSPRTGSYEQFF; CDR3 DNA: TGTGCCAGCAGCCCCCGGACAGGGTCTTATGAGCAGTTCTTC
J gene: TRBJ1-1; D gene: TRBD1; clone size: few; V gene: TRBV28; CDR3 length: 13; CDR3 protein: CATMDRERSIAFF; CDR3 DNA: TGTGCCACCATGGACAGGGAAAGGTCGATTGCTTTCTTT
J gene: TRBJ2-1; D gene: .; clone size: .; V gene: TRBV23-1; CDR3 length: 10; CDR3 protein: CASGLNEQFF; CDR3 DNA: TGCGCCAGCGGCTTAAATGAGCAGTTCTTC
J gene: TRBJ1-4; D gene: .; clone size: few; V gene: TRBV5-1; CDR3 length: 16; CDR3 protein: CASSLSVGGLNEKLFF; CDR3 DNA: TGCGCCAGCAGCTTGAGCGTCGGGGGGCTGAATGAAAAACTGTTTTTT
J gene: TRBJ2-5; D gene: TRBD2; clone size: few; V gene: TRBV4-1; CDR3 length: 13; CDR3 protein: CASSLLLAETQYF; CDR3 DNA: TGCGCCAGCAGCCTCCTACTAGCGGAGACCCAGTACTTC
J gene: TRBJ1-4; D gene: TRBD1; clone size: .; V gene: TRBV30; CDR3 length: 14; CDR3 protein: CACSAGTGNEKLFF; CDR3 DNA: TGTGCCTGCTCGGCCGGGACAGGAAATGAAAAACTGTTTTTT
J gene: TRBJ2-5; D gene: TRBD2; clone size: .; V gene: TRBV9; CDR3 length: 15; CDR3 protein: CASRRGTSVQETQYF; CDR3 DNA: TGTGCCAGCAGGCGGGGGACTAGCGTACAAGAGACCCAGTACTTC
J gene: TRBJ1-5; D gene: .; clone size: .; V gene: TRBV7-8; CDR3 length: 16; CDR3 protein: CASSLEFGRGNQPQHF; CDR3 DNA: TGTGCCAGCAGCTTAGAGTTCGGTCGGGGGAATCAGCCCCAGCATTTT
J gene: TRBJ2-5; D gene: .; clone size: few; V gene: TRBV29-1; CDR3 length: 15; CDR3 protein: CSVVWRGRVGETQYF; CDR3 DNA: TGCAGCGTTGTCTGGAGGGGACGGGTCGGAGAGACCCAGTACTTC
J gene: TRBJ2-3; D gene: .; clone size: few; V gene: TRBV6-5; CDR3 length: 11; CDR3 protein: CASSLADTQYF; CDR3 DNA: TGTGCCAGCAGTCTTGCAGATACGCAGTATTTT
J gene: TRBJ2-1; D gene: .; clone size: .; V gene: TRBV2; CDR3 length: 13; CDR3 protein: CASMDSSYNEQFF; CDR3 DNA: TGTGCCAGCATGGACAGCTCCTACAATGAGCAGTTCTTC
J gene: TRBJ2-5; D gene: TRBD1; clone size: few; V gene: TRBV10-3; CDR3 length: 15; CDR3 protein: CAISEPDRGDETQYF; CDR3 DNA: TGTGCCATCAGTGAGCCCGACAGGGGAGACGAGACCCAGTACTTC
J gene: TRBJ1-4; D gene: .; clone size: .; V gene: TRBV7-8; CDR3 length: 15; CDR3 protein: CASSSGRLLNEKLFF; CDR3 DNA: TGTGCCAGCAGCAGCGGACGGCTACTCAATGAAAAACTGTTTTTT
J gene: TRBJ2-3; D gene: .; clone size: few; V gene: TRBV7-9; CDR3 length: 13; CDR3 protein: CASSPEGADTQYF; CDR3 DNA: TGTGCCAGCAGCCCCGAGGGGGCAGATACGCAGTATTTT
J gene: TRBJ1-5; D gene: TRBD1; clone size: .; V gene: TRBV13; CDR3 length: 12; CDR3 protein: CASSLDRGFQHF; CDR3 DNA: TGTGCCAGCAGCTTGGACAGGGGATTTCAGCATTTT
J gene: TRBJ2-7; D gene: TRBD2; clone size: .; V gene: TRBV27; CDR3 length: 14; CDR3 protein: CASSTLAGRLEQYF; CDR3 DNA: TGTGCCAGCAGTACGCTAGCGGGGAGGCTAGAGCAGTACTTC
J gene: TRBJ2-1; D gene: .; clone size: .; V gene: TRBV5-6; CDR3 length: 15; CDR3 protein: CASSLQGKFYNEQFF; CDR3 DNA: TGTGCCAGCAGCTTACAGGGTAAGTTCTACAATGAGCAGTTCTTC
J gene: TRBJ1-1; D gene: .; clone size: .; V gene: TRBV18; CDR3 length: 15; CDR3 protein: CASSPPSGDVAEAFF; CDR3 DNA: TGTGCCAGCTCACCACCATCGGGTGACGTGGCTGAAGCTTTCTTT
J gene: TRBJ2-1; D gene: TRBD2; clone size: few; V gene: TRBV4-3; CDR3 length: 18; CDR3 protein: CASSQGTSGDPYYNEQFF; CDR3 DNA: TGCGCCAGCAGCCAAGGAACTAGCGGGGACCCTTACTACAATGAGCAGTTCTTC
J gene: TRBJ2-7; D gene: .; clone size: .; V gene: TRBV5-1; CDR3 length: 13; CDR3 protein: CASSLRSSYEQYF; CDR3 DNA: TGCGCCAGCAGCTTGCGGAGCTCCTACGAGCAGTACTTC
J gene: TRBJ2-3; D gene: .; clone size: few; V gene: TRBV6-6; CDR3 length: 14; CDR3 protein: CASSGGTRGDTQYF; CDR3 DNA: TGTGCCAGCAGTGGGGGGACCCGAGGAGATACGCAGTATTTT
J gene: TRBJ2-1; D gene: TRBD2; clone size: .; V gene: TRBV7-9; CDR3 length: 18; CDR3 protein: CASSPGTSGRASYNEQFF; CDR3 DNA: TGTGCCAGCAGCCCAGGGACTAGCGGGAGGGCCTCCTACAATGAGCAGTTCTTC
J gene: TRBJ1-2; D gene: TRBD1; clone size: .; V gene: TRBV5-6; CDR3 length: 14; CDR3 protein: CASSLGGQPGGYTF; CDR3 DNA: TGTGCCAGCAGCTTGGGGGGACAGCCTGGGGGCTACACCTTC
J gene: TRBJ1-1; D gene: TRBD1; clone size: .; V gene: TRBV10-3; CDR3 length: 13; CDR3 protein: CAIMRTGDGEAFF; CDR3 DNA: TGTGCCATCATGAGGACAGGGGATGGTGAAGCTTTCTTT
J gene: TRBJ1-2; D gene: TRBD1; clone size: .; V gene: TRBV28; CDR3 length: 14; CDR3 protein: CASSPGQGTYGYTF; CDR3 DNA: TGTGCCAGCAGTCCTGGACAGGGAACCTATGGCTACACCTTC
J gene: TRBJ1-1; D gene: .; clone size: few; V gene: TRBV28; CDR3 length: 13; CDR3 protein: CASSPGHRTEAFF; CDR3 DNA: TGTGCCAGCAGCCCGGGACATAGGACTGAAGCTTTCTTT
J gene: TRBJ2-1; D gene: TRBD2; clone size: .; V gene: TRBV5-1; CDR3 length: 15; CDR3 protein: CASSFLAGGRHEQFF; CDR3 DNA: TGCGCCAGCAGCTTCTTAGCGGGGGGGCGCCATGAGCAGTTCTTC
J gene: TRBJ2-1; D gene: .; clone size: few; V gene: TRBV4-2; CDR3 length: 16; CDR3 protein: CASSQEGYLSYNEQFF; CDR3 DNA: TGTGCCAGCAGCCAAGAGGGCTATCTCTCCTACAATGAGCAGTTCTTC
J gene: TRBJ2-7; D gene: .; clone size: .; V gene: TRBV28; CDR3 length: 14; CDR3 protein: CASSLPSPGYEQYF; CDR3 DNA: TGTGCCAGCAGTTTACCATCACCGGGCTACGAGCAGTACTTC
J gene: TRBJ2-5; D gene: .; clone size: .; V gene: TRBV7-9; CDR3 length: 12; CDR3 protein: CASSRTGETQYF; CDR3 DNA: TGTGCCAGCAGCCGAACCGGGGAGACCCAGTACTTC
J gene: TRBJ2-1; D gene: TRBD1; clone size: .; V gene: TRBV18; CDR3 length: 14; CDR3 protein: CASSPLTGYTEQFF; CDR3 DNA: TGTGCCAGCTCACCACTGACAGGGTATACTGAGCAGTTCTTC
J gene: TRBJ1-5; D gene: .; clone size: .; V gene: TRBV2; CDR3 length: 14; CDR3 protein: CASRKETGNQPQHF; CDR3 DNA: TGTGCCAGCAGGAAGGAGACAGGTAATCAGCCCCAGCATTTT
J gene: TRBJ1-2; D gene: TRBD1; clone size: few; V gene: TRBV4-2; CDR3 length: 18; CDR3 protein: CASSQVGTGGRKNYGYTF; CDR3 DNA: TGTGCCAGCAGCCAAGTAGGGACAGGGGGTAGGAAGAACTATGGCTACACCTTC
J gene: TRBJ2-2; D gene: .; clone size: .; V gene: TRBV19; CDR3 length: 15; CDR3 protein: CASSHQGSYTGELFF; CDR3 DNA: TGTGCCAGTAGTCACCAGGGATCCTACACCGGGGAGCTGTTTTTT
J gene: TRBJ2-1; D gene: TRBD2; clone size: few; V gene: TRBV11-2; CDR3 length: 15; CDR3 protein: CASSFGLAEHNEQFF; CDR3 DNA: TGTGCCAGCAGCTTCGGACTAGCGGAGCACAATGAGCAGTTCTTC
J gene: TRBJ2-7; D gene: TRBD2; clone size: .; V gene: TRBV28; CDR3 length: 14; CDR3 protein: CASTNLAGGYEQYF; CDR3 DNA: TGTGCCAGCACCAACTTAGCGGGAGGTTACGAGCAGTACTTC
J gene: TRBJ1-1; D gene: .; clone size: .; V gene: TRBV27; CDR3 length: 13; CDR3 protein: CATALVMNTEAFF; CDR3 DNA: TGTGCCACCGCCTTAGTTATGAACACTGAAGCTTTCTTT
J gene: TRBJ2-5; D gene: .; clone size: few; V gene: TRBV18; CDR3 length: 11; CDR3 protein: CASSSQETQYF; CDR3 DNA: TGTGCCAGCTCATCACAAGAGACCCAGTACTTC